This T cell receptor beta chain was identified during a study of somatic mutations in cytotoxic T cells in rheumatoid arthritis. Profiled with immunoSEQ multiplex PCR; TCRdb holds only in-frame clones, not every one. The data hold roughly 2,100 clones, with 60% to 80% observed a single time. Germline CDR1 reads SGHRS; CDR2 reads YFSETQ. The CDR3 contains 17 residues. Trimming took 2 bases from V and 5 from J; bases not matched to a gene: 6. The sample comprised CD8+ T cells sorted from blood. This sequence originates from a woman aged 35 to 49 with rheumatoid arthritis. The rearrangement links TRBV5-1 to TRBJ2-2; TRBD2 matches 13 bases. CDR3: CASSFGLAGVFTGELFF. The CDR3 coding sequence is TGCGCCAGCAGCTTTGGACTAGCGGGAGTTTTTACCGGGGAGCTGTTTTTT.